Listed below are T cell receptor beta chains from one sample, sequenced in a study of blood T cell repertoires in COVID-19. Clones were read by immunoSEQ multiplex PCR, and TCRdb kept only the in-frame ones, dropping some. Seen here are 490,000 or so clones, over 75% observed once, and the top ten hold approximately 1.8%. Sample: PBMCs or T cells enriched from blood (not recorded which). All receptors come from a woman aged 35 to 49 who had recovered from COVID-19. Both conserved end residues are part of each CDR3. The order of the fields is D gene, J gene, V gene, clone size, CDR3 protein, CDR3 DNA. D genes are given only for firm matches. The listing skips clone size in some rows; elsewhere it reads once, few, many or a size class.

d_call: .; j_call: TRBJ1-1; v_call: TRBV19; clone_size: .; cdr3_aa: CASSMGQGGTEAFF; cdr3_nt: TGTGCCAGTAGTATGGGGCAGGGAGGCACTGAAGCTTTCTTT
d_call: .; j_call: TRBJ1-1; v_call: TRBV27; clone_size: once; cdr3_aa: CASSLSPDSGTEAFF; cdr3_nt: TGTGCCAGCAGTTTATCCCCAGACTCGGGCACTGAAGCTTTCTTT
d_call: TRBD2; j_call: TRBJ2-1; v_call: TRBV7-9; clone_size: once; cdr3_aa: CASSSSGVSYNEQFF; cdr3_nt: TGTGCCAGCAGCTCTAGCGGGGTCTCCTACAATGAGCAGTTCTTC
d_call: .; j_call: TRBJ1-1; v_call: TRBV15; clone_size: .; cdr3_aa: CATSRELTGPTEAFF; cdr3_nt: TGTGCCACCAGCAGGGAATTAACAGGGCCCACTGAAGCTTTCTTT
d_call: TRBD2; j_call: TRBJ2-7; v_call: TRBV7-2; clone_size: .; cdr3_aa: CASSSLAGPYEQYF; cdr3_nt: TGTGCCAGCAGCTCACTAGCGGGACCATACGAGCAGTACTTC
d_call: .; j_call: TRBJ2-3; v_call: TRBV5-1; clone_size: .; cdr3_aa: CASSLRGPRGADTQYF; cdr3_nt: TGCGCCAGCAGCCTTAGGGGGCCTCGCGGGGCAGATACGCAGTATTTT
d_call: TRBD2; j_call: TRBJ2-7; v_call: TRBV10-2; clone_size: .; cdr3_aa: CASRGLAGGYEQYF; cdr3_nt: TGCGCCAGCAGGGGACTAGCGGGAGGCTACGAGCAGTACTTC
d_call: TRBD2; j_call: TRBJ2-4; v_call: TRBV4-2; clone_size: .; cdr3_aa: CASSQPSGGAKNIQYF; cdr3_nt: TGTGCCAGCAGCCAGCCATCCGGGGGGGCCAAAAACATTCAGTACTTC
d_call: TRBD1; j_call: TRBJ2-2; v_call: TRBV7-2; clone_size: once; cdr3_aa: CASSQDRGSGELFF; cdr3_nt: TGTGCCAGCAGCCAAGACAGGGGCTCCGGGGAGCTGTTTTTT
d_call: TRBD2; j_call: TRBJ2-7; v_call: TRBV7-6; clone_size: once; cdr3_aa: CASSLEWTSGYYEQYF; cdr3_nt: TGTGCCAGCAGCTTAGAATGGACTAGCGGGTATTACGAGCAGTACTTC
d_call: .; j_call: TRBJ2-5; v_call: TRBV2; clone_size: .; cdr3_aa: CASLRGIGETQYF; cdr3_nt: TGTGCCAGCCTAAGGGGGATCGGAGAGACCCAGTACTTC
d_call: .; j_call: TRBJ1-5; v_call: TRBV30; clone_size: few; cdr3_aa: CAWSHRGGQPQHF; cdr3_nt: TGTGCCTGGAGTCACCGCGGGGGTCAGCCCCAGCATTTT
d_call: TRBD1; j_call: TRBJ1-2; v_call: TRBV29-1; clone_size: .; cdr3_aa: CSVDRTGAGGYTF; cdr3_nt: TGCAGCGTTGACAGGACAGGGGCCGGGGGCTACACCTTC
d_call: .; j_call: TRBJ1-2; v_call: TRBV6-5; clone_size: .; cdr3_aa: CASRPGVANYGYTF; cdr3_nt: TGTGCCAGCAGGCCGGGGGTTGCGAACTATGGCTACACCTTC
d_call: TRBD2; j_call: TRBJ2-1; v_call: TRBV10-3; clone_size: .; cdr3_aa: CAISAAGLGSYNEQFF; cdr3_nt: TGTGCCATCAGTGCTGCGGGACTAGGCTCCTACAATGAGCAGTTCTTC
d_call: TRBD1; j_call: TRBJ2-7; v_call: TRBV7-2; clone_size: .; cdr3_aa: CASSLTGDEQYF; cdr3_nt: TGTGCCAGCAGCCTTACAGGGGACGAGCAGTACTTC
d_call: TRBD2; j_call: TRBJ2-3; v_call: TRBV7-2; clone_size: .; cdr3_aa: CASSWGLAGGQDTQYF; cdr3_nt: TGTGCCAGCAGCTGGGGACTAGCGGGAGGGCAAGATACGCAGTATTTT
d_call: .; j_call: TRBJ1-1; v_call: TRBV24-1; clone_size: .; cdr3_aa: CATSDLRGETAEAFF; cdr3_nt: TGTGCCACCAGTGATTTGCGTGGAGAAACGGCTGAAGCTTTCTTT
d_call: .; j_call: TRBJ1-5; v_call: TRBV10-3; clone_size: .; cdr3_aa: CAISGQYNQPQHF; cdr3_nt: TGTGCCATCAGCGGACAGTACAATCAGCCCCAGCATTTT
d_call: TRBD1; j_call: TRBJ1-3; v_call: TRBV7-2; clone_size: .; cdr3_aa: CASTRDRGLDTIYF; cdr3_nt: TGTGCCAGCACCCGGGACAGGGGGCTTGACACCATATATTTT
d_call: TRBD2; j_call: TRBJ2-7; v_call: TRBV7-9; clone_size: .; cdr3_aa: CASSFAAGGAYEQYF; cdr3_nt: TGTGCCAGCAGCTTTGCTGCGGGGGGCGCCTACGAGCAGTACTTC
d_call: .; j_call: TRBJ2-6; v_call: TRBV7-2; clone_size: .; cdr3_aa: CASSRRVRAGMSGANVLTF; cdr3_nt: TGTGCCAGCAGCCGTAGGGTCAGGGCTGGTATGTCTGGGGCCAACGTCCTGACTTTC
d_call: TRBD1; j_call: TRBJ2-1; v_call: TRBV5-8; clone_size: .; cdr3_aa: CASSYGTGAYNEQFF; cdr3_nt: TGTGCCAGCAGCTACGGGACAGGGGCGTACAATGAGCAGTTCTTC
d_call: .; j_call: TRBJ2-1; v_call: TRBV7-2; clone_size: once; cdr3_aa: CASSATGHNEQFF; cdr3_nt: TGTGCCAGCAGCGCGACAGGCCACAATGAGCAGTTCTTC
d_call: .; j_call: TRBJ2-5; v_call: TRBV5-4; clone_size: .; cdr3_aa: CASSSQNQETQYF; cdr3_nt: TGTGCCAGCAGCTCCCAGAACCAAGAGACCCAGTACTTC
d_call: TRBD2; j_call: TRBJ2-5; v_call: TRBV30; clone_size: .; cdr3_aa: CAWSPAGSGRAASPKETQYF; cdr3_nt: TGTGCCTGGAGCCCCGCCGGTAGCGGGAGGGCTGCATCGCCTAAAGAGACCCAGTACTTC
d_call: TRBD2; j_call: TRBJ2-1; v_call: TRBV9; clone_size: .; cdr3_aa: CASSLRLAALDEQFF; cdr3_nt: TGTGCCAGCAGCCTCCGACTAGCGGCACTGGACGAGCAGTTCTTC
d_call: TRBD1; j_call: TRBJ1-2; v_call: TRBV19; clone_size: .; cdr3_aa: CASSTRDRFYGYTF; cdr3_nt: TGTGCCAGTAGTACCAGGGACAGATTTTATGGCTACACCTTC
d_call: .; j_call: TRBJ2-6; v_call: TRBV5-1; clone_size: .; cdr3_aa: CASSLDGPVGANVLTF; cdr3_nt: TGCGCCAGCAGCTTGGATGGTCCGGTTGGGGCCAACGTCCTGACTTTC
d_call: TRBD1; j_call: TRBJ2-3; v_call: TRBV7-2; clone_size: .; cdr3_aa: CASSLVGGTGFQTGTEQYF; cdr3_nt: TGTGCCAGCAGCTTAGTGGGTGGGACAGGGTTTCAAACCGGCACCGAGCAGTATTTT
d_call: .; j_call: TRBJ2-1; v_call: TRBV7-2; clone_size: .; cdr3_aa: CASSPGYGDREQFF; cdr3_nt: TGTGCCAGCAGTCCCGGGTACGGAGATCGAGAGCAGTTCTTC
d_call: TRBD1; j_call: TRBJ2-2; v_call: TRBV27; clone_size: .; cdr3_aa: CASTRTRGFNTGELFF; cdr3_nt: TGTGCCAGCACCAGAACCAGGGGGTTTAACACCGGGGAGCTGTTTTTT
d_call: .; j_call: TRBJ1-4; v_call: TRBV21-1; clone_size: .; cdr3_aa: CASSAHRTPNEKLFF; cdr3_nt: TGTGCCAGCAGCGCACACAGAACTCCTAATGAAAAACTGTTTTTT
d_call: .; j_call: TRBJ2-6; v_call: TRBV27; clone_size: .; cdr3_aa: CASSSPGVSGANVLTF; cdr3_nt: TGTGCCAGCAGTTCCCCAGGGGTGAGCGGGGCCAACGTCCTGACTTTC
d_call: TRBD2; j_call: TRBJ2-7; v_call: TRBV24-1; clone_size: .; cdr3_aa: CATSPGGSYEQYF; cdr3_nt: TGTGCCACCAGTCCGGGGGGATCCTACGAGCAGTACTTC
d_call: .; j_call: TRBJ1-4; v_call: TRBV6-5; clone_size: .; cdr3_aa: CASRRGANEKLFF; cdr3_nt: TGTGCCAGCAGGCGGGGGGCTAATGAAAAACTGTTTTTT
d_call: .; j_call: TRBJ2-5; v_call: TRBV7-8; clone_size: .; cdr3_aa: CASFLPLAGLLDQETQYF; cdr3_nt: TGTGCCAGCTTCCTTCCCCTTGCGGGACTTCTGGACCAAGAGACCCAGTACTTC
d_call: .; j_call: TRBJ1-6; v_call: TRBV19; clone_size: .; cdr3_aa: CASSMEGNNSPLHF; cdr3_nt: TGTGCCAGTAGTATGGAGGGGAATAATTCACCCCTCCACTTT
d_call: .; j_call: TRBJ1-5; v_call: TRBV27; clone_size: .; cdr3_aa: CASSSRQGNQPQHF; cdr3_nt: TGTGCCAGCAGTTCCCGACAGGGCAATCAGCCCCAGCATTTT
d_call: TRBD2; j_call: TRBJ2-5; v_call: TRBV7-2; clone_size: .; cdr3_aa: CASSFRLAGGQETQYF; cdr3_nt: TGTGCCAGCAGCTTCCGACTAGCGGGAGGCCAAGAGACCCAGTACTTC
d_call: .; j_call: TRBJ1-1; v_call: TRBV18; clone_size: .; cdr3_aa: CASSPPRPGQNTEAFF; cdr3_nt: TGTGCCAGCTCACCACCTCGTCCGGGACAGAACACTGAAGCTTTCTTT
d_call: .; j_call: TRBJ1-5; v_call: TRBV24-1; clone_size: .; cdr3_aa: CATSDQTKSNQPQHF; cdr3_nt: TGTGCCACCAGTGATCAAACTAAAAGCAATCAGCCCCAGCATTTT
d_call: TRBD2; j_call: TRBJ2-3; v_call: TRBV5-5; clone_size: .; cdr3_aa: CASTLAAGFTDTQYF; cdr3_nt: TGTGCCAGCACCCTAGCGGCGGGATTCACAGATACGCAGTATTTT
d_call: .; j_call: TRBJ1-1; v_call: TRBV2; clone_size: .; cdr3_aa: CASSEAGVPNTEAFF; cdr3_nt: TGTGCCAGCAGTGAAGCCGGGGTCCCGAACACTGAAGCTTTCTTT
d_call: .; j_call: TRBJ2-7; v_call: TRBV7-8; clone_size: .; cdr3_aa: CASSGRDRIYEQYF; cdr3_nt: TGTGCCAGCAGCGGGCGGGACAGAATTTACGAGCAGTACTTC